The rows below give T cell receptor beta chains drawn from one sample of a study of post-analysis software for immune sequencing data. One entry per CDR3 protein results from TCRdb running MiXCR on the PCR reads. Of 550,000 to 700,000 distinct CDR3 sequences listed, around 44% are singletons. Sequenced material: blood. The receptor source for this set is a girl between 10 and 17 years old with multiple sclerosis. The CDR3 runs from the conserved cysteine through the conserved F or W. Each record gives: clone size, D gene, J gene, V gene, CDR3 protein, CDR3 DNA. D genes are given only for firm matches. Clone size appears in some rows only: once, few, many, or a class for an expanded clone.

many	TRBD1	TRBJ2-7	TRBV12-3/TRBV12-4	CASSPPGQGYEQYF	TGTGCCAGCAGTCCGCCGGGACAGGGCTACGAGCAGTACTTC
.	.	TRBJ1-1	TRBV7-2	CASSFSLGGQVGNTEAFF	TGTGCCAGCAGCTTCTCCCTAGGTGGTCAGGTAGGGAACACTGAAGCTTTCTTT
.	TRBD2	TRBJ2-7	TRBV5-1	CASTGLARGEQYF	TGCGCCAGCACCGGGCTAGCGCGGGGGGAGCAGTACTTC
.	TRBD1	TRBJ2-3	TRBV29-1	CSTQGAQGTDTQYF	TGCAGCACCCAGGGGGCGCAGGGCACAGATACGCAGTATTTT
.	TRBD1	TRBJ1-5	TRBV18	CASSPTGDQPQHF	TGTGCCAGCTCGCCTACAGGGGATCAGCCCCAGCATTTT
.	.	TRBJ1-1	TRBV5-6	CASSWRRPGGTEAFF	TGTGCCAGCAGCTGGAGACGCCCGGGCGGCACTGAAGCTTTCTTT
.	.	TRBJ2-7	TRBV4-1	CASSPPSGESDEQYF	TGCGCCAGCAGCCCTCCATCGGGAGAGAGCGACGAGCAGTACTTC
.	.	TRBJ1-6	TRBV12-3/TRBV12-4	CASSFSPSSPLHF	TGTGCCAGCAGTTTCTCCCCTAGCTCACCCCTCCACTTT
.	.	TRBJ1-1	TRBV12-3/TRBV12-4	CASSALWGKDTEAFF	TGTGCCAGCAGTGCCTTGTGGGGTAAAGACACTGAAGCTTTCTTT
.	TRBD1	TRBJ2-7	TRBV6-6	CASSYSWDRAYEQYF	TGTGCCAGCAGTTACTCGTGGGACAGGGCTTACGAGCAGTACTTC
.	.	TRBJ1-5	TRBV2	CASSLSGPQHF	TGTGCCAGCAGTCTATCAGGGCCCCAGCATTTT
.	TRBD1	TRBJ2-7	TRBV3-1	CASSQPFTGGSTYEQYF	TGTGCCAGCAGCCAACCGTTCACAGGGGGCTCAACCTACGAGCAGTACTTC
.	.	TRBJ1-1	TRBV6-5	CASSGEIEAFF	TGTGCCAGCAGTGGCGAGATTGAAGCTTTCTTT
.	.	TRBJ2-1	TRBV20-1	CSANTRVSNEQFF	TGCAGTGCTAACACTAGAGTTAGCAATGAGCAGTTCTTC
few	.	TRBJ2-3	TRBV5-1	CASSLAEISTDTQYF	TGCGCCAGCAGCTTGGCCGAAATAAGTACAGATACGCAGTATTTT
.	.	TRBJ2-5	TRBV7-9	CASSYRQDQETQYF	TGTGCCAGCAGCTACCGACAGGACCAAGAGACCCAGTACTTC
.	.	TRBJ1-1	TRBV10-3	CAIRDPQGTEAFF	TGTGCCATCAGGGATCCGCAGGGGACTGAAGCTTTCTTT
few	.	TRBJ2-5	TRBV29-1	CSVEGIEEGETQYF	TGCAGCGTTGAAGGAATCGAGGAAGGAGAGACCCAGTACTTC
few	.	TRBJ2-7	TRBV2	CASSRDMSSYEQYF	TGTGCCAGCAGTAGGGACATGAGCTCCTACGAGCAGTACTTC
few	TRBD2	TRBJ2-7	TRBV12-3/TRBV12-4	CASSSAPGLAYEQYF	TGTGCCAGCAGTTCCGCACCGGGACTAGCCTACGAGCAGTACTTC
few	.	TRBJ2-5	TRBV12-3/TRBV12-4	CASRPVGPGPETQYF	TGTGCCAGCAGACCGGTCGGGCCAGGGCCCGAGACCCAGTACTTC
.	TRBD1	TRBJ2-3	TRBV12-3/TRBV12-4	CASRGTGPTDTQYF	TGTGCCAGCAGAGGGACAGGTCCCACAGATACGCAGTATTTT
few	.	TRBJ1-5	TRBV18	CASSPSKGGLEPQHF	TGTGCCAGCTCACCGTCTAAGGGGGGTCTAGAGCCCCAGCATTTT
.	.	TRBJ1-2	TRBV7-8	CASSTGSLVGGYTF	TGTGCCAGCAGCACCGGCTCCCTGGTGGGGGGCTACACCTTC
few	.	TRBJ2-7	TRBV12-3/TRBV12-4	CASSPQGLPQGKYF	TGTGCCAGCAGCCCTCAGGGGCTGCCCCAAGGGAAGTACTTC
.	.	TRBJ2-7	TRBV5-1	CASSLRNPYEQYF	TGCGCCAGCAGCTTACGGAATCCCTACGAGCAGTACTTC
.	TRBD2	TRBJ2-7	TRBV6-1	CASSEQAGGSMEQYF	TGTGCCAGCAGTGAACAGGCGGGAGGGTCTATGGAGCAGTACTTC
.	.	TRBJ1-2	TRBV7-9	CASSLHELGGYTF	TGTGCCAGCAGCTTACACGAGCTGGGCGGCTACACCTTC
many	TRBD2	TRBJ2-1	TRBV10-3	CAISEGLAGNEQFF	TGTGCCATCAGTGAGGGACTAGCGGGAAATGAGCAGTTCTTC
few	TRBD1	TRBJ2-1	TRBV12-3/TRBV12-4	CASKHQGARNEQFF	TGTGCCAGCAAACATCAGGGGGCGCGGAATGAGCAGTTCTTC
few	TRBD1	TRBJ2-3	TRBV7-2	CASSPTPRGTTGDTQYF	TGTGCCAGCAGCCCCACCCCCAGGGGGACGACCGGAGATACGCAGTATTTT
few	TRBD2	TRBJ2-3	TRBV5-1	CASSPRGDFDTQYF	TGCGCCAGCAGCCCCCGGGGGGATTTCGATACGCAGTATTTT
.	TRBD1	TRBJ1-5	TRBV5-1	CASSDGTGGSNQPQHF	TGCGCCAGCAGCGATGGGACAGGGGGGAGCAATCAGCCCCAGCATTTT
.	.	TRBJ1-2	TRBV5-1	CASSQGPSSNYGYTF	TGCGCCAGCAGCCAAGGACCGTCTTCTAACTATGGCTACACCTTC
.	.	TRBJ2-7	TRBV11-3	CASSPSGLDYEQYF	TGTGCCAGCAGCCCCTCGGGACTGGACTACGAGCAGTACTTC
many	TRBD1	TRBJ2-1	TRBV29-1	CSVTIPGQGAGEQFF	TGCAGCGTGACTATACCGGGACAGGGGGCGGGTGAGCAGTTCTTC
once	.	TRBJ1-2	TRBV5-1	CASSLAWRDGYTF	TGCGCCAGCAGCTTGGCCTGGAGAGATGGCTACACCTTC
.	TRBD1	TRBJ1-2	TRBV5-4	CASSFTGQGAPGYTF	TGTGCCAGCAGCTTTACCGGACAGGGTGCGCCTGGCTACACCTTC
few	.	TRBJ2-1	TRBV10-3	CAVSGPEQFF	TGTGCCGTCTCCGGCCCAGAGCAGTTCTTC
.	.	TRBJ2-7	TRBV12-3/TRBV12-4	CASSSPQGETYEQYF	TGTGCCAGCAGCTCACCGCAGGGTGAGACCTACGAGCAGTACTTC
many	.	TRBJ2-7	TRBV5-1	CASSLPESSYEQYF	TGCGCCAGCAGCTTGCCGGAGAGCTCCTACGAGCAGTACTTC
.	TRBD2	TRBJ2-5	TRBV12-3/TRBV12-4	CASSLYRGLAGYQETQYF	TGTGCCAGCAGTTTATACCGGGGACTAGCGGGATATCAAGAGACCCAGTACTTC
.	TRBD2	TRBJ2-3	TRBV28	CASSLLAGGADTQYF	TGTGCCAGCAGTCTACTAGCGGGAGGGGCGGATACGCAGTATTTT
.	.	TRBJ2-5	TRBV29-1	CSVGDHGTQYF	TGCAGCGTGGGGGACCACGGGACCCAGTACTTC
many	.	TRBJ2-5	TRBV11-1	CASSSPSRGETQYF	TGTGCCAGCAGCTCCCCGTCTCGAGGGGAGACCCAGTACTTC
once	TRBD1	TRBJ1-4	TRBV7-9	CASSPGQGAYEKLFF	TGTGCCAGCAGCCCCGGACAGGGGGCTTATGAAAAACTGTTTTTT
many	TRBD1	TRBJ2-5	TRBV29-1	CSVGTGGETQYF	TGCAGCGTTGGGACAGGGGGAGAGACCCAGTACTTC
.	TRBD1	TRBJ1-1	TRBV27	CASSLFGGGDRALTEAFF	TGTGCCAGCAGTTTATTTGGGGGGGGGGACAGGGCGCTAACTGAAGCTTTCTTT
.	TRBD1	TRBJ1-2	TRBV4-1	CASSQAVTGGGYGYTF	TGCGCCAGCAGCCAAGCGGTGACAGGGGGCGGCTATGGCTACACCTTC
.	TRBD1	TRBJ2-3	TRBV11-1	CASNERGRGSADTQYF	TGTGCCAGCAACGAAAGGGGGCGCGGGTCGGCAGATACGCAGTATTTT
.	.	TRBJ2-7	TRBV5-1	CASSFPGRRSYEQYF	TGCGCCAGCAGCTTTCCAGGCAGGCGCTCCTACGAGCAGTACTTC
few	.	TRBJ2-1	TRBV12-3/TRBV12-4	CASSLEGLPNEQFF	TGTGCCAGCAGTTTAGAGGGCCTGCCGAATGAGCAGTTCTTC
few	.	TRBJ2-7	TRBV12-3/TRBV12-4	CARSLDLGSYEQYF	TGTGCCCGCAGTTTAGATCTGGGGAGCTACGAGCAGTACTTC